Listed here are 16 T cell receptor beta chains from one sample, sequenced in a study of cytomegalovirus exposure and HLA in healthy donors. A multiplex PCR was run with 60 Vbeta primers and 13 Jbeta primers. TCRdb's copy holds only in-frame clones and misses some; the assay was immunoSEQ multiplex PCR. The sample yields about 110,000 clones, approximately 76% seen once. The sequenced material came from PBMCs. The receptor source for this set is a man aged 35 to 55 in good health and CMV-seronegative.

V usage is TRBV13 and J usage is TRBJ1-1, with 9 positions matching TRBD1. Looked up from germline, CDR1 is PRHDT and CDR2 is FYEKMQ (reference sequence). The trim removed 5 bases at V and 0 bases at J, leaving 10 bases unmatched. This CDR3 is 17 amino acids long. The CDR3 sequence: CASSALAGQGMNTEAFF. CDR3 coding DNA: TGTGCCAGCAGCGCGCTTGCGGGACAGGGAATGAACACTGAAGCTTTCTTT.

Of note for this clone: One end of the junction varies from germline; a read error may be responsible. The CDR3 sequence is CARRGLAGGITDTQYF. The CDR3 coding sequence is TGCGCCCGCAGAGGACTAGCGGGGGGCATCACAGATACGCAGTATTTT. This chain connects TRBV5-1 to TRBJ2-3; 14 bases match TRBD2. The CDR3 is 16 residues long. Germline V gene data show CDR1 as SGHRS and CDR2 as YFSETQ.

The chain uses TRBV19 and TRBJ1-5; 8 nucleotides match TRBD1. CDR1 and CDR2 (germline): LNHDA, SQIVND (reference sequence). The CDR3 sequence is 13 residues long. V shed 8 bases and J 5 bases; nucleotides not matched to a gene: 5. The CDR3 is CASGDRPYQPQHF. In DNA form, the CDR3 reads TGTGCCAGTGGGGACAGGCCTTATCAGCCCCAGCATTTT.

In nucleotides, the CDR3 is TGCGCCAGCAGCCAAGACACAACAACAGGGGCCTGGGGGAACACCATATATTTT. This gives the protein CASSQDTTTGAWGNTIYF. This chain connects TRBV4-1 to TRBJ1-3, with 7 bases fitting TRBD1. The CDR3 sequence is 18 residues long. Germline CDR1 MGHRA, CDR2 YSYEKL. V dropped 0 bases and J dropped 7; count of bases not matched to a gene: 15.

This chain links TRBV10-3 with TRBJ2-2; D gene unclear. The CDR3 contains 12 residues. Germline CDR1 and CDR2: ENHRY and SYGVKD. The V and J ends lost 3 bases and 4 bases respectively, with 3 bases between them. The CDR3: CAISDITGELFF. CDR3 DNA: TGTGCCATCAGTGACATCACCGGGGAGCTGTTTTTT.

This sequence joins TRBV28 and TRBJ1-5; TRBD1 matches 11 bases. The CDR3 runs 14 residues. V shed 5 bases and J 9 bases; nucleotides not matched to a gene: 6. Germline-derived CDR1 and CDR2 are MDHEN and SYDVKM. The CDR3 nucleotides are TGTGCCAGCAGTCCTGGACAGGGGGCGACGCCCCAGCATTTT. Protein sequence: CASSPGQGATPQHF.

The chain has TRBV2 and TRBJ1-1, with 11 bases that match TRBD1. Germline V gene lookup returns CDR1 SNHLY and CDR2 FYNNEI. The V and J ends lost 1 base and 5 bases, in that order; junction bases with no gene match: 6. The CDR3 runs 16 residues. The CDR3 region has the DNA TGTGCCAGCAGTGAAGGGACAGGGGGCGCAAGGACTGAAGCTTTCTTT. This sequence encodes CASSEGTGGARTEAFF.

The chain recombines TRBV7-2 with TRBJ2-7; 14 positions match TRBD2. The V and J ends lost 0 bases and 4 bases, in that order; junction bases with no gene match: 8. Germline values: CDR1 SGHTA, CDR2 FQGNSA. CDR3 length: 18 amino acids. The CDR3 here is CASSLALPGLAGDYEQYF. DNA for the CDR3: TGTGCCAGCAGCTTAGCACTCCCGGGACTAGCGGGGGATTACGAGCAGTACTTC.

Here the CDR3 reads CASSQGVSGGEQFF. Here the CDR3 DNA reads TGCGCCAGCAGCCAAGGGGTTTCAGGGGGCGAGCAGTTCTTC. The chain links TRBV4-3 to TRBJ2-1, with 8 bases that match TRBD1. With 1 base clipped from V and 10 bases from J, the junction kept 6 bases outside the gene matches. Germline V lookup: CDR1 LGHNA, CDR2 YSLEER. The CDR3 runs 14 residues.

The chain has TRBV5-1 and TRBJ2-5; 10 bases are shared with TRBD2. The junction had 7 bases not matched to a gene; V was cut back by 4 bases and J by 1 base. The CDR3 spans 16 residues. Germline values: CDR1 SGHRS, CDR2 YFSETQ. CDR3 bases: TGCGCCAGCAGCCTACTAGCGGGGTCTAGCCAAGAGACCCAGTACTTC. Amino acid sequence: CASSLLAGSSQETQYF. Full variable domain (rest looked up from reference TRBV5-1 and TRBJ2-5): KAGVTQTPRYLIKTRGQQVTLSCSPISGHRSVSWYQQTPGQGLQFLFEYFSETQRNKGNFPGRFSGRQFSNSRSEMNVSTLELGDSALYLCASSLLAGSSQETQYFGPGTRLLVL.

Only a few counts were recorded for this clone. The chain links TRBV29-1 to TRBJ2-7; TRBD2 aligns across 11 bases. Trimming removed 7 bases from V and 5 bases from J; junction bases left unmatched: 4. This CDR3 has 12 amino acids. The germline CDR1 and CDR2 sequences are SQVTM and ANQGSEA. CDR3 sequence reads: CSGTSGGNEQYF. CDR3 coding DNA: TGCAGCGGAACTAGCGGGGGAAACGAGCAGTACTTC.

The V and J genes are TRBV5-4 and TRBJ1-1; D not certain. Germline V gene lookup returns CDR1 SGHNT and CDR2 YYREEE (reference sequence). Trimming cost V 4 bases and J 3 bases, with 7 bases left between them. CDR3 length: 12 residues. The CDR3 spells CASSPGDTEAFF. The CDR3 bases are TGTGCCAGCAGCCCCGGGGACACTGAAGCTTTCTTT.

In DNA form, the CDR3 reads TGTGCCAGCAGCCTCGGGTCCCCCTACGAGCAGTACTTC. Translation gives CASSLGSPYEQYF. The chain has TRBV5-5 and TRBJ2-7; D not resolved. The V end lost 4 bases, the J end lost 2 bases, and 10 bases lay between the germline ends. CDR3 length equals 13 residues. Per germline, CDR1 SGHKS and CDR2 YYEKEE (reference sequence).

The CDR3 DNA is TGTGCCAGCACCCCTGGACAGGGCTACAATGAGCAGTTCTTC. Protein sequence: CASTPGQGYNEQFF. The chain combines TRBV7-2 with TRBJ2-1; TRBD1 agrees at 8 bases. CDR3 length: 14 amino acids. V was clipped by 7 bases and J by 3 bases; unmatched bases: 5. From germline, CDR1 is SGHTA and CDR2 FQGNSA.

The rearrangement links TRBV13 to TRBJ2-7; TRBD1 agrees at 8 bases. With 7 bases clipped from V and 6 bases from J, the junction kept 14 bases outside the gene matches. The germline gives CDR1 PRHDT, CDR2 FYEKMQ (reference sequence). The CDR3 totals 15 residues. The CDR3 is CASTRRTQGAPEQYF. The CDR3 region has the DNA TGTGCCAGCACAAGACGGACTCAGGGGGCCCCCGAGCAGTACTTC.

V is TRBV5-1 and J is TRBJ1-4; D is unresolved. This CDR3 comprises 15 residues. V was shortened by 7 bases and J by 4 bases, with 17 bases between the two germline ends. Germline CDR1 and CDR2: SGHRS and YFSETQ. The CDR3 region is CASRSTAVINEKLFF. DNA of the CDR3: TGCGCCAGCCGCTCGACTGCGGTCATTAATGAAAAACTGTTTTTT.